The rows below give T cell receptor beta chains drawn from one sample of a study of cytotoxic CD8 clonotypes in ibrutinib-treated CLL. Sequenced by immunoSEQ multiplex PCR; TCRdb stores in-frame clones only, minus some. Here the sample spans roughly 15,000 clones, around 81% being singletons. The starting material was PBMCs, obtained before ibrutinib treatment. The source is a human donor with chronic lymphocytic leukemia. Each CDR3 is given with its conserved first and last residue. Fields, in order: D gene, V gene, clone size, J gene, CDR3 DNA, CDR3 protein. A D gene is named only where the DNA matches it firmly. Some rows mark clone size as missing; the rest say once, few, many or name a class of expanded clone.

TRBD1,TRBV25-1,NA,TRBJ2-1,TGTGCCAGCAGTGATTTTGGACAGGGAATGAATGAGCAGTTCTTC,CASSDFGQGMNEQFF
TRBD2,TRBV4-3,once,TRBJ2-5,TGCGCCAGCAGCCCAGGACAGACTAGCGGGATTGAGACCCAGTACTTC,CASSPGQTSGIETQYF
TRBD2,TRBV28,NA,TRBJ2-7,TGTGCCAGCAGTCCGACTAGCAGATACGAGCAGTACTTC,CASSPTSRYEQYF
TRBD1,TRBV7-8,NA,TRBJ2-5,TGTGCCAGCAGCAAGACAGGGTTGGAGACCCAGTACTTC,CASSKTGLETQYF
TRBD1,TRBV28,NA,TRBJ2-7,TGTGCCAGCAGTTTAACACCGGGACAGACCTCCTACGAGCAGTACTTC,CASSLTPGQTSYEQYF
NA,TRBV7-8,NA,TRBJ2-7,TGTGCCAGCAGCGTCACATTTCCCACCTCCTACGAGCAGTACTTC,CASSVTFPTSYEQYF
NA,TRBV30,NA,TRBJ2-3,TGTGCCTGGGGTCAGGGGCGGGCGAGCACAGATACGCAGTATTTT,CAWGQGRASTDTQYF
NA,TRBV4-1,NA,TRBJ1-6,TGCGCCAGCAGCCAAGATCCCACAGCGGATTCACCCCTCCACTTT,CASSQDPTADSPLHF
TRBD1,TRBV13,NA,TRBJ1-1,TGTGCCAGCAGGTTCGACAGGGACACTGAAGCTTTCTTT,CASRFDRDTEAFF
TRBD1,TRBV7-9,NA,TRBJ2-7,TGTGCCAGCAGCTTATCCGGCAGGGGGCCCTACGAGCAGTACTTC,CASSLSGRGPYEQYF
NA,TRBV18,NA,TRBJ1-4,TGTGCCAGCTCACCCTACCACCCACAGGTTAATGAAAAACTGTTTTTT,CASSPYHPQVNEKLFF
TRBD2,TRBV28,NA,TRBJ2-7,TGTGCCAGCAGTTTCTCAATACTAGCGTGGAACTACGAGCAGTACTTC,CASSFSILAWNYEQYF
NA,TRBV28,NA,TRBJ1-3,TGTGCCAGCCAATTATTAGGAAACACCATATATTTT,CASQLLGNTIYF
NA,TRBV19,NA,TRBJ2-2,TGTGCCAGTGGGCGTAGCGCGGCCGGGGAGCTGTTTTTT,CASGRSAAGELFF
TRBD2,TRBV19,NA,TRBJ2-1,TGTGCCAGTAGTATACCGGGAGGGCCGTCTTATAGTGAGCAGTTCTTC,CASSIPGGPSYSEQFF
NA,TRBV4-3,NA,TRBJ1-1,TGCGCCAGCAGCCAAGATTTATTCAGGGGAGTCACTGAAGCTTTCTTT,CASSQDLFRGVTEAFF
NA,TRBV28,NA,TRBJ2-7,TGTGCCAGCAGTCTGAACAGGGACGGCGACGAGCAGTACTTC,CASSLNRDGDEQYF
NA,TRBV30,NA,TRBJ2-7,TGTGCCTGGAGTCTAAGGACACCGTACGAGCAGTACTTC,CAWSLRTPYEQYF
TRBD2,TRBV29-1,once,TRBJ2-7,TGCAGCGTTGAAGTTAGCGGGGGCGAGCAGTACTTC,CSVEVSGGEQYF
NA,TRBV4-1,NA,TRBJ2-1,TGCGCCAGCAGCCTGGGGAGTGCCCCGAGCTCCTACAATGAGCAGTTCTTC,CASSLGSAPSSYNEQFF
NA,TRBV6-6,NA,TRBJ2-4,TGTGCCAGCAGGGCGGATCGCCTGGGGGCCAAAAACATTCAGTACTTC,CASRADRLGAKNIQYF
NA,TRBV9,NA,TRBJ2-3,TGTGCCAGCAGCGTAGGTCTACTGTTGGGAGATACGCAGTATTTT,CASSVGLLLGDTQYF
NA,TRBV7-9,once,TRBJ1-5,TGTGCCAGCAGCCCAGTCGGGGCTAGAGGTCAAGCCCAGCATTTT,CASSPVGARGQAQHF
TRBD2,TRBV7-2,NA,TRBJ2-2,TGTGCCAGCAGCTTAGGGCTAGCGGGAACCGGGGAGCTGTTTTTT,CASSLGLAGTGELFF
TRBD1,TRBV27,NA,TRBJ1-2,TGTGCCAGCGGCCAGGGGGTTACCTATGGCTACACCTTC,CASGQGVTYGYTF
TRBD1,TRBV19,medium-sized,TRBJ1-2,TGTGCCGTCGGACAGGGTGGCGGTGGCTACACCTTC,CAVGQGGGGYTF
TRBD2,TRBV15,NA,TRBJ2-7,TGTGCCACCTCTTTGTGGGAGGGGTCCTACGAGCAGTACTTC,CATSLWEGSYEQYF
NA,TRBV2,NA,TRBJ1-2,TGTGCCAGCCGCCCAACGTGGGGGAATGGCTACACCTTC,CASRPTWGNGYTF
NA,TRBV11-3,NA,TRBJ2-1,TGTGCCAGCAGCTCTTCCGAGGGACGCTCCTACAATGAGCAGTTCTTC,CASSSSEGRSYNEQFF
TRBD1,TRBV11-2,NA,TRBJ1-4,TGTGCCAGCAGCTTAGAAGGGACAGAAAACGAAAAACTGTTTTTT,CASSLEGTENEKLFF
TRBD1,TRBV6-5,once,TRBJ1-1,TGTGCCAGCAGTAGGGGGCTGAACACTGAAGCTTTCTTT,CASSRGLNTEAFF
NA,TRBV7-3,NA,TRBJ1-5,TGTGCCAGCAGCTTTATGAGCTCCGGGGACTTTTCCACGGTCAATCAGCCCCAGCATTTT,CASSFMSSGDFSTVNQPQHF
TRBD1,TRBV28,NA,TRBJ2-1,TGTGCCAGCAGTTTAAGACAGGGGGCGGTCGATGAGCAGTTCTTC,CASSLRQGAVDEQFF
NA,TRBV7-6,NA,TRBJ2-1,TGTGCCAGCAGCTTAGCTGGCAGGGGATCTGTTTATGAGCAGTTCTTC,CASSLAGRGSVYEQFF
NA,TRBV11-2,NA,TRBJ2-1,TGTGCCAGCAGCTTAGCATGGGCTGAGCAGTTCTTC,CASSLAWAEQFF
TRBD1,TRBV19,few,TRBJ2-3,TGTGCCAGTAGTATCGCGACAGGGTATGGAGATACGCAGTATTTT,CASSIATGYGDTQYF
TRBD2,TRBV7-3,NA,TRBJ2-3,TGTGCCAGCAGTCTAGCGGAGAGCACAGATACGCAGTATTTT,CASSLAESTDTQYF
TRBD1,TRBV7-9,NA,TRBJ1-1,TGTGCCAGCAGCTTAGTACAGGGGCGGAACACTGAAGCTTTCTTT,CASSLVQGRNTEAFF
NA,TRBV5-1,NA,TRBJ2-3,TGCGCCAGCAGCAGCCGAGGCTCTAGCACAGATACGCAGTATTTT,CASSSRGSSTDTQYF
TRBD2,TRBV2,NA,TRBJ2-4,TGTGCCAGCATGAGGGGAGGGGACTTTCAGTACTTC,CASMRGGDFQYF
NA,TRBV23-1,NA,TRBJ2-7,TGCGCCAGCAGTCCTGGCACCGATTTCACCTACGAGCAGTACTTC,CASSPGTDFTYEQYF
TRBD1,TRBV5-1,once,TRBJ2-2,TGCGCCAGCGGGACAGTAGGTCTCGGGGAGCTGTTTTTT,CASGTVGLGELFF
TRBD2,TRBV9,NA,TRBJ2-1,TGTGCCAGCAGCGTAGAGGGACTAGCGGGGAACTACAATGAGCAGTTCTTC,CASSVEGLAGNYNEQFF
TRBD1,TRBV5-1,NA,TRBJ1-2,TGCGCCAGCAGCAAGTTGGAGGGGGCCGATGGCTACACCTTC,CASSKLEGADGYTF
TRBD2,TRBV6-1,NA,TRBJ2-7,TGTGCCAGCACCAGGACTAGCAGTTCCTACGAGCAGTACTTC,CASTRTSSSYEQYF
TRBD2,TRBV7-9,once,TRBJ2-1,TGTGCCAGCAGCGAAGGGACTAGCGGGACGAATGAGCAGTTCTTC,CASSEGTSGTNEQFF
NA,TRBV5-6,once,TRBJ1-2,TGTGCCAGCAGCCCGGGTGTGCTCCGGGGCGGGGGCTACACCTTC,CASSPGVLRGGGYTF
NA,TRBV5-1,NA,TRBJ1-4,TGCGCCAGCAGCTCAGAGCCTTCCCGGCCGACTAATGAAAAACTGTTTTTT,CASSSEPSRPTNEKLFF
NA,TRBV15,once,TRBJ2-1,TGTGCCACCAGCAGAATCAAGGGGACCTACAATGAGCAGTTCTTC,CATSRIKGTYNEQFF
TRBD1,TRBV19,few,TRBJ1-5,TGTGCCAGTAGGCCACGGACAGGTTTGGATCAGCCCCAGCATTTT,CASRPRTGLDQPQHF
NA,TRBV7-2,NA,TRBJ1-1,TGTGCCAGCAGTTCCGGGGGGTTGGGGGACACTGAAGCTTTCTTT,CASSSGGLGDTEAFF
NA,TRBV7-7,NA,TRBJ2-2,TGTGCTAGCAGCCGGACGAAACTAAAGAACACCGGGGAGCTGTTTTTT,CASSRTKLKNTGELFF
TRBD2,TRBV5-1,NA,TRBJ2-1,TGCGCCAGCAGGCCCGGGACTACGGTGTTCAGTGAGCAGTTCTTC,CASRPGTTVFSEQFF
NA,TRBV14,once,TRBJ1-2,TGTGCCAGCAGCCAAGCGATCAACTATGGCTACACCTTC,CASSQAINYGYTF
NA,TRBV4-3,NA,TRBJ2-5,TGCGCCAGCAGCCAAGGGAACGAACAAGAGACCCAGTACTTC,CASSQGNEQETQYF